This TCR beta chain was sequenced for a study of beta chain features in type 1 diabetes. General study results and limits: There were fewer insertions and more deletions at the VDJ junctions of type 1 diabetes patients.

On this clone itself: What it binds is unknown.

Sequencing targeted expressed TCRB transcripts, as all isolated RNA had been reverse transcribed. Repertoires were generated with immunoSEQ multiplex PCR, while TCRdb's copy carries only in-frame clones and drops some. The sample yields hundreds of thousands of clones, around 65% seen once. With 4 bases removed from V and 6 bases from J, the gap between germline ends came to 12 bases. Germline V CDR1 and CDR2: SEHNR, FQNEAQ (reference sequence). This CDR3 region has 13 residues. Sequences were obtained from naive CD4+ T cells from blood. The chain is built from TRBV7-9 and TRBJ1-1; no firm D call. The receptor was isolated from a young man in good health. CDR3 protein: CASSSRGLSEAFF. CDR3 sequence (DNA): TGTGCCAGCAGCTCCAGAGGGCTGTCTGAAGCTTTCTTT.